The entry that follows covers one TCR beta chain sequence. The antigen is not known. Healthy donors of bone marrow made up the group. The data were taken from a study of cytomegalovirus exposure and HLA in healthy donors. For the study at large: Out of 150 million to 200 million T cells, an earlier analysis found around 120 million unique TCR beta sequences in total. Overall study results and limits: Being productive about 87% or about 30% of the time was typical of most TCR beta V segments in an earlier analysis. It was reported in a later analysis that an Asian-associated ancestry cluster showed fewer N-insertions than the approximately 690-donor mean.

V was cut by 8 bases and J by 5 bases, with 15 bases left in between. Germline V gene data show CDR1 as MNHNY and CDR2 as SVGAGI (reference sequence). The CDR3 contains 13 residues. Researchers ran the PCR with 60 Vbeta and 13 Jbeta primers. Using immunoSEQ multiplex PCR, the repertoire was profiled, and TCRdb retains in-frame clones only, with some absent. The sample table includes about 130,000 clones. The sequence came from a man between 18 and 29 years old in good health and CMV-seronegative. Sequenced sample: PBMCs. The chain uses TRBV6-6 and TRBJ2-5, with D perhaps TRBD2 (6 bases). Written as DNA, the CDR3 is TGTGCCAGCTTGGAGGGAGGTGTCGAGACCCAGTACTTC. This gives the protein CASLEGGVETQYF.